This entry lists 14 T cell receptor beta chains sequenced from one sample in a study of cytomegalovirus exposure and HLA in healthy donors. The PCR was carried out with 60 Vbeta primers and 13 Jbeta primers. Assay used: immunoSEQ multiplex PCR; TCRdb lists only in-frame clones, some missing. The sample has 170,000 or so clones; approximately 80% are singletons. Input material: PBMCs. These receptors all come from a man in his fifties or sixties in good health and CMV-seronegative.

The chain couples TRBV4-3 to TRBJ2-7, with 8 bases matching TRBD2. The CDR3 sequence is 17 residues long. The germline V gene encodes CDR1 LGHNA and CDR2 YSLEER. The junction had 8 bases not matched to a gene; V was cut back by 0 bases and J by 1 base. CDR3 residues: CASSQDLLAGGSYEQYF. DNA for the CDR3: TGCGCCAGCAGCCAAGATCTATTGGCGGGAGGATCCTACGAGCAGTACTTC.

This chain connects TRBV5-1 to TRBJ1-6; a weak D match, TRBD1 (6 bases). This CDR3 has 16 amino acids. V was cut by 0 bases and J by 7 bases, with 14 bases left in between. The V gene's germline CDR1 is SGHRS and CDR2 YFSETQ. The CDR3 loop is CASSLAADSENSPLHF. The DNA for the CDR3 is TGCGCCAGCAGCTTGGCCGCGGACAGCGAAAATTCACCCCTCCACTTT.

The V gene is TRBV19, the J gene TRBJ1-4; D not certain. The CDR3 extends over 14 amino acids. V was trimmed by 7 bases and J by 0 bases, leaving 9 bases between them. From germline, CDR1 is LNHDA and CDR2 SQIVND (reference sequence). CDR3 nucleotide sequence: TGTGCCAGTAACGGGGATGCAACTAATGAAAAACTGTTTTTT. Amino acids: CASNGDATNEKLFF.

CDR3 bases: TGTGCCAGCAACCGGGACAGGGGGCGGCTGGGCACAGATACGCAGTATTTT. Protein sequence: CASNRDRGRLGTDTQYF. This sequence joins TRBV2 and TRBJ2-3; 12 nucleotides line up with TRBD1. V lost 7 bases and J lost 1; bases outside the gene matches: 9. The CDR3 is 17 residues long. The germline CDR1 and CDR2 sequences are SNHLY and FYNNEI. Full variable domain (outside the CDR3, taken from reference TRBV2 and TRBJ2-3): EPEVTQTPSHQVTQMGQEVILRCVPISNHLYFYWYRQILGQKVEFLVSFYNNEISEKSEIFDDQFSVERPDGSNFTLKIRSTKLEDSAMYFCASNRDRGRLGTDTQYFGPGTRLTVL.

J is TRBJ2-3 and V is TRBV5-4, with 13 bases lining up with TRBD2. The CDR3 extends over 16 amino acids. Unmatched junction bases numbered 9, after V lost 4 bases and J lost 7 bases. In germline, CDR1 is SGHNT, CDR2 YYREEE (reference sequence). The CDR3 reads CASSPGLAGVDNTQYF. DNA of the CDR3: TGTGCCAGCAGCCCCGGACTAGCGGGGGTGGATAATACGCAGTATTTT.

The rearrangement uses TRBV7-2 and TRBJ2-1; 15 bases match TRBD2. Germline CDR1 SGHTA, CDR2 FQGNSA. This CDR3 comprises 13 residues. V was clipped by 5 bases and J by 15 bases; unmatched bases: 5. CDR3 residues: CASSTGTSGRRFF. The CDR3 nucleotides are TGTGCCAGCAGCACGGGGACTAGCGGGAGGAGGTTCTTC.

This clone was detected only once. The chain recombines TRBV5-1 with TRBJ2-7, with TRBD2 identical over 9 bases. V lost 0 bases to trimming and J lost 5 bases; unmatched junction nucleotides: 6. The CDR3 spans 15 residues. Per the germline V gene, CDR1 is SGHRS and CDR2 is YFSETQ. In DNA form, the CDR3 reads TGCGCCAGCAGCTTGGTCGGGACTAGCCCTGACGAGCAGTACTTC. Translating gives CASSLVGTSPDEQYF.

This rearrangement joins TRBV30 to TRBJ1-2; TRBD1 might be the D (5 bases). The CDR3 runs to 13 residues. Germline values: CDR1 GTSNPN, CDR2 SVGIG (reference sequence). V was cut by 3 bases and J by 0 bases, with 8 bases left in between. DNA of the CDR3: TGTGCCTGGAGGGGAGGGGCTAACTATGGCTACACCTTC. Amino acid sequence: CAWRGGANYGYTF.

The chain has TRBV19 and TRBJ2-2, with a weak D call TRBD2 (6 bases). Trimming shortened V by 3 bases and J by 4 bases, and 12 bases separated the two germline ends. CDR1 and CDR2 (germline): LNHDA, SQIVND (reference sequence). This CDR3 is 15 amino acids long. DNA for the CDR3: TGTGCCAGTAGTATTCCCGGGGGTCCCACCGGGGAGCTGTTTTTT. As protein: CASSIPGGPTGELFF.

With respect to this clone: The sample holds other DNA sequences that translate to the same CDR3. The chain carries TRBV6-5 and TRBJ1-2; D perhaps matches TRBD1 (5 bases). The CDR3 spans 12 residues. The V gene's germline CDR1 is MNHEY and CDR2 SVGAGI. V dropped 3 bases and J dropped 8 bases, with 10 bases sitting between them. The chain's CDR3 is CASSYKGLGYTF. CDR3 bases: TGTGCCAGCAGTTATAAGGGGTTGGGCTACACCTTC.

This clone was seen more than once but under ten times. The gene calls are TRBV10-3 and TRBJ1-2; D is perhaps TRBD1 (6 bases). The CDR3 extends over 15 amino acids. Trimming left V 10 bases short and J 1 base short, with 19 bases between. CDR1 is ENHRY, CDR2 SYGVKD, per germline. CDR3 residues: CATPRHGQSNYGYTF. The CDR3, as DNA: TGTGCCACTCCACGGCACGGACAGAGTAACTATGGCTACACCTTC.

The J gene is TRBJ1-3, the V gene TRBV27; D is uncertain. The CDR3 loop spans 19 amino acids. Germline V gene data show CDR1 as MNHEY and CDR2 as SMNVEV (reference sequence). Trimming shortened V by 1 base and J by 0 bases, and 19 bases separated the two germline ends. Here the CDR3 DNA reads TGTGCCAGCAGTTTATTGTCCCGAAAGTTTGTGAGCTCTGGAAACACCATATATTTT. Translating it yields CASSLLSRKFVSSGNTIYF.

This chain connects TRBV27 to TRBJ2-1, with TRBD1 matching over 7 bases. The CDR3 has 11 amino acids. J lost 10 bases, V lost 8 bases, and 5 bases had no gene match. Germline loops: CDR1 MNHEY, CDR2 SMNVEV (reference sequence). Here the CDR3 DNA reads TGTGCCAGCGGCGACAGGGTCGAGCAGTTCTTC. This codes for CASGDRVEQFF.

In this sample, this clone turned up once. V is TRBV7-2 and J is TRBJ2-5, with 8 nucleotides matching TRBD2. Judging by the DNA end, TRBJ2-7 fits better; the J call may be wrong. Germline V gene data show CDR1 as SGHTA and CDR2 as FQGNSA. This CDR3 region has 13 residues. In DNA form, the CDR3 reads TGTGCCAGCAGCTTTACTAGCGGTTACGAGCAGTACTTC. This encodes CASSFTSGYEQYF.